The TCR beta chain under discussion was sequenced for a study of T cells in Graves' hyperthyroidism and ophthalmopathy. This clonotype appeared many times. Subjects aged 18 to 65 presented with newly diagnosed hyperthyroidism of less than 2 months' duration. The study left out patients who had uncontrolled infection, other autoimmune disease, pregnancy or lactation. Diagnoses were made from clinical symptoms, serum measures (thyroxine and TRAb), thyroid ultrasound and orbital computed tomography. Researchers amplified the TCR beta CDR3 regions from RNA transcripts. The HTBI primer set was used in a first-round RT-PCR of the TCR CDR3. TCRdb fed the multiplex PCR reads into MiXCR, producing one record per CDR3 protein. The data hold fewer than 550,000 distinct CDR3 sequences, with approximately 15% observed a single time. The V gene lost 3 bases and the J gene lost 7 bases, with 10 bases spanning the gap. CDR1 SGHAT and CDR2 FQNNGV come from the germline V gene. CDR3 length: 13 residues.

This receptor was obtained from a woman between 18 and 29 years old with Graves' hyperthyroidism. Sequencing was carried out using blood. The V and J genes are TRBV11-2 and TRBJ1-5; D ambiguous. DNA for the CDR3: TGTGCCAGCAGCTTGGGGTTGGAGCAGCCCCAGCATTTT. Translating it yields CASSLGLEQPQHF.